This entry lists 22 T cell receptor beta chains sequenced from one sample in a study of shared clonotypes between healthy human individuals (dated by TCRdb to the early 2020s). Receptor libraries were prepared by the immunoSEQ multiplex PCR assay. TCRdb took over this immuneACCESS table, retaining in-frame rearrangements with V and J assigned. Such tables are incomplete; in checked studies, under half of the missing clones stem from an unresolved V gene, and the remainder is unexplained. In all, the sample holds roughly 1,600,000 clones, and approximately 98.5% of those were seen once. The top ten constitute 0.36% of the sample. The sequencing sample was made of naive CD4+ T cells sorted from blood. The cell subset or site label, read with the paper, signifies: CD45RA+ positively selected. These receptors were taken from a man under 40 in good health.

Note on this clone: A junction boundary mismatches the germline segment, possibly from a read error. The V and J genes are TRBV7-7 and TRBJ2-7; D is unresolved. The CDR3 has 18 residues. The germline gives CDR1 SSHAT, CDR2 FNYEAQ (reference sequence). For the CDR3, the DNA is TGTGCTAGCAGCCCTAGTCCAGGACGGCACCCGAACCCCTACGAGCAGTACTTC. It is translated as CASSPSPGRHPNPYEQYF.

The rearrangement joins TRBV5-5 to TRBJ2-7; 9 bases line up with TRBD2. This CDR3 is built from 15 residues. CDR1 and CDR2 from the germline V gene are SGHKS and YYEKEE (reference sequence). Germline trimming cut 6 bases from V and 5 bases from J; bases unmatched to any gene: 12. The CDR3 region is CASTVPGLAKDEQYF. The CDR3 nucleotides read TGTGCCAGCACGGTTCCGGGACTAGCTAAGGACGAGCAGTACTTC.

This sequence joins TRBV19 and TRBJ1-2; D may be TRBD1 (6 bases). The CDR3 covers 14 residues. Trimming removed 5 bases at V and 4 bases at J, with 14 bases between. Germline V gene sequence: CDR1 LNHDA, CDR2 SQIVND (reference sequence). This CDR3 reads CASSLQGGGYGYTF. The DNA of the CDR3 is TGTGCCAGTAGTCTACAGGGAGGCGGCTATGGCTACACCTTC.

The V call is TRBV5-4, the J call TRBJ2-7; 10 nucleotides line up with TRBD1. With V trimmed by 3 bases and J by 4 bases, 10 bases remained unmatched. The V gene's germline CDR1 is SGHNT and CDR2 YYREEE (reference sequence). The CDR3 consists of 16 residues. CDR3 DNA sequence: TGTGCCAGCAGCTCAGGTCTCCGGGACAGGGGTTACGAGCAGTACTTC. The encoded protein is CASSSGLRDRGYEQYF.

This clone appeared once. The rearrangement uses TRBV28 and TRBJ2-7, with TRBD1 matching 10 bases. The junction had 10 bases not matched to a gene; V was cut back by 8 bases and J by 6 bases. Germline CDR1 MDHEN, CDR2 SYDVKM. The CDR3 is 14 amino acids. The CDR3 sequence: CASGPPGQGIEQYF. CDR3 in DNA: TGTGCCAGCGGACCCCCGGGACAGGGGATCGAGCAGTACTTC. Drawing the rest from reference TRBV28 and TRBJ2-7, the complete variable domain is DVKVTQSSRYLVKRTGEKVFLECVQDMDHENMFWYRQDPGLGLRLIYFSYDVKMKEKGDIPEGYSVSREKKERFSLILESASTNQTSMYLCASGPPGQGIEQYFGPGTRLTVT.

The V call is TRBV5-5, the J call TRBJ2-7, with D possibly being TRBD1 (6 bases). Germline V CDR1 and CDR2: SGHKS, YYEKEE (reference sequence). The ends were cut back, 0 bases at V and 0 bases at J, with 13 bases in the middle. This CDR3 region has 16 residues. CDR3 nucleotides: TGTGCCAGCAGCTTGGCAGGGGAGAGCCCCTCCTACGAGCAGTACTTC. Protein: CASSLAGESPSYEQYF.

Comments on this clone: Different DNA sequences within this sample yield the same CDR3. This chain uses TRBV6-5 with TRBJ2-1; TRBD2 matches 7 bases. Germline V gene sequence: CDR1 MNHEY, CDR2 SVGAGI. CDR3 length equals 16 residues. Trimming at V came to 0 bases and at J to 0 bases, leaving 2 bases not matched to a gene. CDR3 sequence: CASSYSTGGSYNEQFF. As DNA, the CDR3 is TGTGCCAGCAGTTACTCGACGGGAGGCTCCTACAATGAGCAGTTCTTC.

Comments on this clone: Different DNA sequences within this sample yield the same CDR3. The J gene is TRBJ2-1, the V gene TRBV5-4, with 10 bases aligning to TRBD2. The CDR3 covers 15 residues. Trimming removed 0 bases from V and 10 bases from J; junction bases left unmatched: 7. Germline assignment: CDR1 SGHNT and CDR2 YYREEE (reference sequence). The CDR3 bases are TGTGCCAGCAGCTTGGGCCTAGCGGGAGTGGGGGAGCAGTTCTTC. Protein sequence: CASSLGLAGVGEQFF.

The count of this clone is one. J is TRBJ2-3 and V is TRBV6-4; D is possibly TRBD1 (5 bases). Germline V gives CDR1 MRHNA, CDR2 SNTAGT. The CDR3 has 14 residues. The germline V and J ends were trimmed by 6 bases and 4 bases, with 14 bases remaining between them. CDR3 residues: CASSPGHIPDTQYF. CDR3 sequence (DNA): TGTGCCAGCAGCCCAGGACACATCCCAGATACGCAGTATTTT.

The genes are TRBV5-1 and TRBJ2-7; D remains ambiguous. With 1 base removed from V and 0 bases from J, the gap between germline ends came to 8 bases. Germline CDR1 reads SGHRS; CDR2 reads YFSETQ. This CDR3 has 14 amino acids. CDR3 nucleotides: TGCGCCAGCAGCTTGTCGCTGAACTCCTACGAGCAGTACTTC. This sequence encodes CASSLSLNSYEQYF.

The chain combines TRBV30 with TRBJ1-1, with 7 bases that match TRBD1. The CDR3 covers 13 residues. The V gene's germline CDR1 is GTSNPN and CDR2 SVGIG (reference sequence). Trimming at V came to 5 bases and at J to 5 bases, leaving 8 bases not matched to a gene. CDR3 in amino acids: CAWDRDRGTEAFF. In nucleotides, the CDR3 is TGTGCCTGGGACCGGGACAGAGGGACTGAAGCTTTCTTT.

The chain joins TRBV9 to TRBJ1-5, with TRBD1 matching 8 bases. The CDR3 contains 13 residues. Per germline, CDR1 SGDLS and CDR2 YYNGEE. With V trimmed by 4 bases and J by 5 bases, 2 bases remained unmatched. The CDR3 loop is CASSSTGDQPQHF. The CDR3 bases are TGTGCCAGCAGCTCGACAGGGGATCAGCCCCAGCATTTT.

The V call is TRBV6-4, the J call TRBJ2-7, with TRBD1 as a possible D gene (6 bases). CDR3 length equals 16 residues. CDR1 is MRHNA and CDR2 is SNTAGT in the germline V gene. The V gene lost 2 bases and the J gene lost 1 base, with 15 bases spanning the gap. CDR3: CASSDPFETGSYEQYF. The CDR3 DNA reads TGTGCCAGCAGTGACCCTTTCGAGACAGGTTCCTACGAGCAGTACTTC.

The V call is TRBV10-2, the J call TRBJ1-1; a weak D match, TRBD1 (6 bases). Germline lookup yields CDR1 WSHSY and CDR2 SAAADI. This CDR3 contains 13 residues. Trimming took off 3 bases at V and 4 bases at J, with 9 bases between the two ends. The CDR3 DNA is TGCGCCAGCAGTGACAGGGGAGGCACTGAAGCTTTCTTT. Its translation is CASSDRGGTEAFF.

The chain joins TRBV19 to TRBJ1-5; D is uncertain. The germline V gene encodes CDR1 LNHDA and CDR2 SQIVND (reference sequence). V lost 3 bases, J lost 1 base, and 10 bases lay in between. This CDR3 has 15 residues. The CDR3 coding sequence is TGTGCCAGTAGTATTTCGGGTGGGAGCAATCAGCCCCAGCATTTT. Protein: CASSISGGSNQPQHF.

This chain connects TRBV18 to TRBJ2-5; 9 bases align to TRBD1. V lost 6 bases to trimming and J lost 2 bases; unmatched junction nucleotides: 4. The germline gives CDR1 KGHSH, CDR2 LQKENI. CDR3 size: 14 residues. The CDR3, as DNA: TGTGCCAGCTCCCAAGGGACAGGGCAAGAGACCCAGTACTTC. As protein: CASSQGTGQETQYF.

This clone was seen once. Other DNA variants within this sample encode the same CDR3. The chain recombines TRBV29-1 with TRBJ2-1; D not certain. Per germline, CDR1 SQVTM and CDR2 ANQGSEA. The CDR3 is 10 residues long. The germline V and J ends were trimmed by 7 bases and 7 bases, with 8 bases remaining between them. CDR3 region: CSGGENEQFF. CDR3 nucleotides: TGCAGCGGCGGCGAAAATGAGCAGTTCTTC.

This clone was seen just once. The chain joins TRBV5-1 to TRBJ2-1, with 11 bases matching TRBD2. J lost 4 bases, V lost 5 bases, and 11 bases had no gene match. There are 17 residues in the CDR3. Per germline, CDR1 SGHRS and CDR2 YFSETQ. Here the CDR3 DNA reads TGCGCCAGCAGTGCCGATCCCGGGACTAGCGGTTACAATGAGCAGTTCTTC. This encodes CASSADPGTSGYNEQFF.

This chain links TRBV18 with TRBJ1-1; 9 bases line up with TRBD1. Germline CDR1 reads KGHSH; CDR2 reads LQKENI. Trimming cost V 7 bases and J 5 bases; bases outside gene matches: 5. The CDR3 has 13 amino acids. The CDR3 DNA sequence: TGTGCCAGCTTTGGGACAGGGTTGACTGAAGCTTTCTTT. This translates into CASFGTGLTEAFF.

The chain has TRBV19 and TRBJ1-3, with D hard to call. Germline values: CDR1 LNHDA, CDR2 SQIVND (reference sequence). CDR3 length: 14 residues. Trimming left V 5 bases short and J 0 bases short, with 8 bases between. CDR3 coding DNA: TGTGCCAGTAGTGTCGATGTCTCTGGAAACACCATATATTTT. Translated: CASSVDVSGNTIYF. The whole variable domain, filled in from reference TRBV19 and TRBJ1-3, reads DGGITQSPKYLFRKEGQNVTLSCEQNLNHDAMYWYRQDPGQGLRLIYYSQIVNDFQKGDIAEGYSVSREKKESFPLTVTSAQKNPTAFYLCASSVDVSGNTIYFGEGSWLTVV.

This chain joins TRBV15 and TRBJ2-5; perhaps TRBD1 as D (6 bases). Germline loops: CDR1 LNHNV, CDR2 YYDKDF (reference sequence). V was shortened by 1 base and J by 5 bases, with 17 bases between the two germline ends. The CDR3 is 16 residues long. CDR3 protein: CATSRGANREVETQYF. The CDR3 bases are TGTGCCACCAGCAGAGGGGCGAACAGGGAAGTCGAGACCCAGTACTTC.

V gene TRBV10-3 combines with J gene TRBJ2-1, with TRBD2 matching 11 bases. The ends lost 4 bases at V and 8 bases at J; junction bases unmatched: 10. The V gene's germline CDR1 is ENHRY and CDR2 SYGVKD. The CDR3 has 16 amino acids. DNA of the CDR3: TGTGCCATCAGTGCAATAGCGGGAGGGCCTTGGGATGAGCAGTTCTTC. Translated: CAISAIAGGPWDEQFF.